Listed below are T cell receptor beta chains from one sample, sequenced in a study of early T cells in non-severe SARS-CoV-2 infection. MiXCR, applied by TCRdb to the 5' RACE reads, yields one record per CDR3 protein. The top ten clones hold around 3% of a sample with approximately 99,000 distinct CDR3 sequences, roughly an eighth of them seen once. Sequenced: whole blood. The source is an adult who was a healthcare worker with PCR-confirmed SARS-CoV-2 infection or an uninfected control (not recorded which). CDR3s include the opening cysteine and the closing phenylalanine or tryptophan. The D gene is left open where the match is weak. Clone size, where shown, is once, few, many, or a class for clones that have expanded.

size | J | V | D | CDR3 | DNA
many | TRBJ2-1 | TRBV29-1 | - | CSVANLRSSYNEQFF | TGCAGCGTTGCTAACCTACGGAGCTCCTACAATGAGCAGTTCTTC
few | TRBJ2-5 | TRBV18 | TRBD1 | CASSLGTGETQYF | TGTGCCAGCTCACTTGGGACAGGAGAGACCCAGTACTTC
- | TRBJ2-3 | TRBV28 | TRBD2 | CASSGAGSSTDTQYF | TGTGCCAGCAGTGGAGCGGGATCTAGCACAGATACGCAGTATTTT
- | TRBJ1-5 | TRBV3-1 | - | CASSQGNQNQPQHF | TGTGCCAGCAGCCAAGGGAACCAGAATCAGCCCCAGCATTTT
many | TRBJ1-1 | TRBV27 | - | CASSLRQINTEAFF | TGTGCCAGCAGTTTAAGACAGATCAACACTGAAGCTTTCTTT
few | TRBJ2-1 | TRBV6-1 | - | CATRRGADNEQFF | TGTGCCACGCGTCGAGGAGCCGACAATGAGCAGTTCTTC
many | TRBJ1-5 | TRBV6-1 | - | CAINRKNQPQHF | TGTGCCATCAACAGGAAAAATCAGCCCCAGCATTTT
few | TRBJ1-6 | TRBV14 | TRBD1 | CASSQRGTGHNSPLHF | TGTGCCAGCAGCCAAAGGGGGACAGGGCATAACTCACCCCTCCACTTT
- | TRBJ2-3 | TRBV9 | - | CASSVVPDTQYF | TGTGCCAGCAGCGTAGTGCCAGATACGCAGTATTTT
- | TRBJ1-2 | TRBV27 | TRBD1 | CASHTGTGPNGYTF | TGTGCCAGCCATACCGGGACAGGGCCTAATGGCTACACCTTC
- | TRBJ2-1 | TRBV9 | - | CASSVVSASYNEQFF | TGTGCCAGCAGCGTAGTATCGGCCTCCTACAATGAGCAGTTCTTC
many | TRBJ1-1 | TRBV5-1 | - | CASSSESMGEAFF | TGCGCCAGCAGCTCCGAGAGTATGGGTGAAGCTTTCTTT
many | TRBJ1-5 | TRBV5-1 | - | CASSLAGAGNQPQHF | TGCGCCAGCAGCTTGGCCGGGGCCGGCAATCAGCCCCAGCATTTT
many | TRBJ2-1 | TRBV29-1 | - | CSVEAGILEFF | TGCAGCGTTGAAGCGGGAATATTGGAGTTCTTC
few | TRBJ1-5 | TRBV30 | - | CAWATVHEQPQHF | TGTGCCTGGGCCACAGTCCATGAGCAGCCCCAGCATTTT
few | TRBJ2-7 | TRBV19 | - | CASSLPGLRSYEQYF | TGTGCCAGTAGTTTACCGGGACTGCGCTCCTACGAGCAGTACTTC
- | TRBJ2-3 | TRBV2 | - | CASSEIGTLQIAQYF | TGTGCCAGCAGTGAGATTGGGACACTCCAGATAGCGCAGTATTTT